This T cell receptor (beta chain) was sequenced for a study of blood T cells in healthy people across ages. Ten or more counts support this clonotype. It was with a sample-barcoded 5' primer and a J-beta primer mix that a second PCR of about 6 to 11 cycles was run. TCRdb re-called the 5' RACE reads through MiXCR, storing one row per CDR3 protein. Among some 1,800,000 distinct CDR3 sequences listed, roughly two fifths were seen once. Sequenced input: blood. This receptor was identified in a human donor in good health.

In nucleotides, the CDR3 is TGTGCCAGCAGGATCATCTACGAGCAGTACTTC. Its translation: CASRIIYEQYF. The chain links TRBV6-5 to TRBJ2-7; D is undetermined. CDR1 is MNHEY and CDR2 is SVGAGI in the germline V gene. V was trimmed by 6 bases and J by 3 bases, leaving 6 bases between them. The CDR3 loop spans 11 amino acids.